The entry below describes one T cell receptor (beta chain). The specificity of this receptor is unknown. No quality values exist for individual bases; no much larger clone is one base distant. The germline V gene specifies SGHTA as CDR1 and FQGTGA as CDR2. Taken from cysteine to phenylalanine, the CDR3 has 13 residues. The entry retains the CDR3 DNA only, 39 bases that are in frame from base 1. Trimming costs V 2 bases and J 5 bases, and their ends lie 10 bases apart. This sample was taken from a study of T-cell memory formation after mild COVID-19 (dated by TCRdb to about 2021). Some background on the complete study: TCR sequence clusters from the two donors were found to be largely donor specific. Two young, previously healthy adult volunteers made up the cohort, one male and one female. Longitudinal TCRalpha and TCRbeta repertoire sequencing tracked T-cell clones expanding and contracting after mild COVID-19 in a couple of donors.

For sequencing, an Illumina NovaSeq 6000 was employed. TCRalpha and TCRbeta cDNA libraries were built by 5'RACE with constant-segment primers, adding sample barcodes and unique molecular identifiers. RNA was extracted from every sample with Trizol reagent. Libraries were amplified in two PCR steps, with a second sample barcode and Illumina TruSeq adapters added in the second step. Sequencing of libraries was performed on an Illumina NovaSeq with 2 x 150 bp paired-end reads. Per the source publication's procedure: Demultiplexing of reads and collapsing into UMI-guided consensus sequences were performed with migec v1.2.7. Using mixcr v2.1.11, UMI consensuses were aligned to TRA and TRB V and J templates and then assembled into clonotypes. A clonotype was counted as expanded or contracted only when both edgeR and NoisET called the clonotype significant, with the noise models trained on biological replicates. For edgeR calls, the thresholds were a false discovery rate-adjusted p below 0.01 and a log2 fold-change of 1. As an exploratory analysis of dynamics, max-normalized trajectories of the 1000 most abundant clonotypes were examined with PCA combined with hierarchical clustering. Separately sequenced CD4+ and CD8+ repertoires were used to assign the CD4 or CD8 phenotype of responding clones. TCRdb cleaned the public reads at Q25 with fastp, built clones with MiXCR and kept in-frame beta chains. Rows with one shared CDR3 protein collapse into an entry with the most common genes and DNA. These V and J calls rely on TCRdb rather than the paper's analysis. This sample holds tens of thousands of distinct CDR3 sequences; 15% to 20% were observed only once. The top ten clonotypes cover 25% to 35% of the sample.

The paper's findings and limits, for the study overall: Only two mild cases were covered in the study, and larger cohorts including severe cases with pre-infection samples were considered necessary. Clones contracting from day 15 to 85 had balanced CD4/CD8 phenotypes, while a second wave expanding from day 15 to 37 was biased towards CD4+. Contracting CD4+ clones appeared mostly in the CM and EM memory subsets, whereas CD8+ clones were enriched in EMRA. Some responding clones were detected in pre-infection memory, suggesting pre-existing cross-reactive memory T cells joined the SARS-CoV-2 response. SARS-CoV-2 specificity was not confirmed for the second-wave clones peaking on day 37.

PBMCs were isolated by Ficoll-Paque density gradient centrifugation. This receptor chain uses TRBV7-3 and TRBJ2-7, and the D gene may be TRBD2, 5 bases matching. This clonotype was obtained from an adult woman who had mild COVID-19 (a few samples of this study predate the infection). The sample titles of this study are shuffled in the database, so cell type and time point are left out; the donor was told from shared clones. Sequencing input: PBMCs or a T cell subset sorted from them (not recorded which). The CDR3 loop reads CASSLAGGHEQYF. DNA sequence: TGTGCCAGCAGCTTAGCCGGAGGCCACGAGCAGTACTTC.